The TCR beta chain under discussion was sequenced for a study of response to subunit inactivated influenza vaccine. General study findings and limits: Authors suggested each seasonal flu vaccination may recruit only limited numbers of new T cells.

TCRdb called the RT-PCR reads again in MiXCR, with one record for every CDR3 protein. In the table there are 700,000 to 800,000 distinct CDR3 sequences, less than 20% of which are singletons. The J segment lost 8 bases and the V segment lost 5 bases, leaving 4 bases of the junction unmatched. This CDR3 region has 13 residues. The germline CDR1 and CDR2 sequences are MNHNY and SVGAGI (reference sequence). This clonotype was seen more than once but under ten times. Antigen unknown. This clonotype was obtained from a man aged 50-59 years who received an inactivated influenza vaccine. V is TRBV6-6 and J is TRBJ1-4, with 8 bases fitting TRBD1. Sequenced material: PBMCs from blood, taken around 5 days after vaccination. CDR3 amino acids: CASSTQGAEKLFF. As DNA, the CDR3 is TGTGCCAGCAGTACCCAGGGGGCGGAAAAACTGTTTTTT.